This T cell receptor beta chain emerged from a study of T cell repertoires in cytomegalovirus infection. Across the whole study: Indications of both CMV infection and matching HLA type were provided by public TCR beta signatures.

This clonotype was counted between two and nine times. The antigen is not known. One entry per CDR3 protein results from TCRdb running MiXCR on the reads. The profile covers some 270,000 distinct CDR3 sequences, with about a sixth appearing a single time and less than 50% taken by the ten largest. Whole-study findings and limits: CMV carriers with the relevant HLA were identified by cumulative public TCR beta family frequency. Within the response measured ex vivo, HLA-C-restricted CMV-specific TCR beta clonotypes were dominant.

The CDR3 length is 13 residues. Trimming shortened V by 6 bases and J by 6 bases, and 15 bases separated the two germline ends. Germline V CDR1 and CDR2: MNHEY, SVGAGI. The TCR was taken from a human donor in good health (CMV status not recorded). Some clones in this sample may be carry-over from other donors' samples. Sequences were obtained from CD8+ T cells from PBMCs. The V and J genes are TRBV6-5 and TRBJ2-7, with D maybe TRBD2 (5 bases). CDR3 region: CASRDGINGEQYF. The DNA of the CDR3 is TGTGCCAGCAGAGACGGGATTAACGGCGAGCAGTACTTC.